This TCR beta chain was identified during a study of cytomegalovirus exposure and HLA in healthy donors. Germline assignment: CDR1 SNHLY and CDR2 FYNNEI. V was cut by 0 bases and J by 1 base, with 9 bases left in between. This CDR3 comprises 16 residues. Vbeta (60) and Jbeta (13) primers were used in the PCR. Assay used: immunoSEQ multiplex PCR; TCRdb lists only in-frame clones, some missing. The sample has about 170,000 clones; roughly 84% are singletons. The chain uses TRBV2 and TRBJ2-2; D unclear. This receptor was identified in a boy aged 2 to 10 in good health and CMV-seronegative. Sequences were obtained from PBMCs. Here the CDR3 reads CASSEALPMNTGELFF. CDR3 DNA: TGTGCCAGCAGTGAAGCCCTACCCATGAACACCGGGGAGCTGTTTTTT.